This record covers a single TCR beta chain. The data derive from a study of neoadjuvant anti-PD-1 for oral cavity cancer. Profiling relied on immunoSEQ multiplex PCR, and the TCRdb table lists in-frame clones only, not all of them. The sample consists of tens of thousands of clones, roughly 90% of them appearing once. Germline CDR1 and CDR2: LNHDA and SQIVND (reference sequence). The CDR3 contains 16 residues. The V segment lost 5 bases and the J segment 0 bases; nucleotides outside the gene matches: 7. The sample's time point: after neoadjuvant nivolumab, at surgical resection. Stage II-IVA oral cavity squamous cell carcinoma was new and untreated by systemic or radiation therapy. PBMCs were not maintained or expanded in culture before analysis.

The receptor was derived from a person between 35 and 79 years old with oral cavity squamous cell carcinoma. The input for sequencing was PBMCs, taken after nivolumab (anti-PD-1) treatment. The V call is TRBV19, the J call TRBJ1-5; 7 positions match TRBD1. The CDR3 reads CASSLGTDYSNQPQHF. In DNA form, the CDR3 reads TGTGCCAGTAGTCTGGGGACAGATTATAGCAATCAGCCCCAGCATTTT. The full variable domain, in which reference TRBV19 and TRBJ1-5 provide the parts outside the CDR3, is DGGITQSPKYLFRKEGQNVTLSCEQNLNHDAMYWYRQDPGQGLRLIYYSQIVNDFQKGDIAEGYSVSREKKESFPLTVTSAQKNPTAFYLCASSLGTDYSNQPQHFGDGTRLSIL.